This T cell receptor (beta chain) was recorded in a study of CD8+CD57+ T cells in acquired aplastic anemia. In germline, CDR1 is LNHDA, CDR2 SQIVND (reference sequence). CDR3 size: 15 residues. V was cut by 5 bases and J by 5 bases, with 18 bases left in between. There are many counts of this clonotype. In patients chosen for sequencing, flow cytometry had shown CD8+CD57+ cell expansion. At blood sampling, none of the patients had yet received therapy. Genomic DNA acted as the template from which TCR beta VDJ combination and CDR3 sequence profiling were carried out. Each CDR3 protein gets one entry after TCRdb re-called the reads with MiXCR. The repertoire includes 400,000 to 600,000 distinct CDR3 sequences, about a third of them detected once, and less than 0.85% sits in the top ten.

The sequencing input was sorted CD4+, CD8+, or CD8+CD57+ T cells (not recorded which) from PBMCs. This receptor was identified in a human donor with aplastic anemia. The rearrangement links TRBV19 to TRBJ2-5, with D unclear. The CDR3 DNA reads as TGTGCCAGTAGTCAGGTGGCAGGTTCTATGGAGACCCAGTACTTC. As protein: CASSQVAGSMETQYF.